Sequencing of this T cell receptor beta chain was carried out in a study of PD-1 blockade in classical Hodgkin lymphoma (dated by TCRdb to the early 2020s). With regard to the full study: Nivolumab dosing was 3 mg/kg intravenously every 2 weeks, continuing until either disease progression or unacceptable toxicity. A peripheral blood immune signature of response to PD-1 blockade in classical Hodgkin lymphoma was defined using TCR beta sequencing and CyTOF.

The time point label here, explained by the study, means: cycle 2 day 1 (C2D1) of nivolumab. Relapse after autologous stem cell transplantation had occurred in all trial patients, and cohorts A, B and C were distinguished by prior brentuximab vedotin exposure. The trial cohort included 56 patients with relapsed/refractory classical Hodgkin lymphoma, and each patient had a best overall response of complete response, partial response or progressive disease. In the multi-cohort phase II CheckMate 205 trial, trial patients received single-agent nivolumab. An independent review committee assessed best overall response by applying the 2007 International Working Group response criteria. Trial PBMCs were obtained immediately prior to nivolumab initiation (C1D1) and on therapy at cycle 2 day 1 and cycle 4 day 1. Peripheral blood was collected in 8 mL Vacutainer Cell Preparation Tubes, from which PBMCs were isolated by centrifugation and then cryopreserved.

A remark on this clone: Its antigen is currently not known. Per-base qualities were not stored, and no clone one base away is much larger.

V and J are trimmed by 5 bases and 7 bases, and the gene matches miss 8 bases of the junction. The germline V gene yields MDHEN for CDR1 and SYDVKM for CDR2. The CDR3 spans 15 residues, from the cysteine through the phenylalanine. Solely the CDR3 DNA is kept, with 45 bases framed from the first base. The Qiagen DNeasy kit was used to extract genomic DNA from unsorted PBMCs and from the negatively selected CD4+ and CD8+ fractions. Amplification of TCR beta CDR3 regions was done by immunoSEQ multiplex PCR with primers that anneal to V and J segments. Amplification bias was minimized using a synthetic immune receptor repertoire, and residual bias was removed computationally after sequencing. The original pipeline was this. Repertoire diversity was quantified as the Shannon entropy index using custom Python scripts. Unsorted, CD4+ and CD8+ repertoires were examined separately, except in combined analyses, for which CD4+ and CD8+ sequences were merged in silico. A clone counted as expanded when the clone's frequency after treatment rose at least 2-fold relative to C1D1, and clones undetected at baseline were given a pseudocount of 0.5. Singleton clones were defined as clones with 0 or 1 copy at C1D1, and non-singleton clones were defined as clones with 2 or more copies. Clones expanded in unsorted samples were annotated as CD4+, CD8+ or unknown by matching protein sequences in sorted samples from the same patient. Wilcoxon tests were applied to paired samples to test diversity changes from C1D1 to C4D1. TCRdb holds this immuneACCESS table with in-frame rearrangements only. Some clones are missing; in checked studies, unresolved V genes explain under half, and the rest has no known cause. For V, J and clone size, that table is used; D and trimming come from the DNA. Present in this sample are about 28,000 clones, nearly 80% of which were seen just once. The leading ten clones occupy roughly 35% of the sample.

What the study reported, not specific to this receptor: The study covered only a single clinical trial cohort, and the causes of the repertoire differences, possibly disease activity or prior therapy, were still not defined. By C4D1, a significant rise was seen in CD4+ TCR diversity but not in CD8+ TCR diversity (p=0.0027 vs p=0.16), and the rise was most apparent among complete responders (p=0.02). Patients starting nivolumab less than 1 year after ASCT had lower diversity and were excluded from later analyses to avoid confounding by immune reconstitution. Baseline TCR diversity was reported to be lower in newly diagnosed patients than in healthy donors, and even lower in relapsed/refractory patients. Among trial patients, those achieving complete response had baseline diversity similar to that of newly diagnosed patients, while diversity was significantly lower in partial responders and progressors.

The chain joins TRBV28 to TRBJ1-4; 9 bases in the middle match TRBD1. This TCR was sampled from a human donor with classical Hodgkin lymphoma. The sample consisted of peripheral blood mononuclear cells (PBMCs), taken before the second cycle of nivolumab. The CDR3 has the sequence CASSPRPDRGEKLFF. The nucleotide sequence is given as TGTGCCAGCAGTCCTCGCCCGGACAGGGGTGAAAAACTGTTTTTT.